The 32 T cell receptor beta chains reported below all come from one sample, sequenced in a study of cytomegalovirus exposure and HLA in healthy donors. This PCR relied on a set of 60 Vbeta primers and 13 Jbeta primers. Sequencing was performed with immunoSEQ multiplex PCR; in TCRdb, only in-frame clones are kept and a portion is missing. The table records about 160,000 clones, roughly 71% of them present only once. Material for sequencing was PBMCs. The source of these receptors is a male donor in good health and CMV-seropositive.

The chain recombines TRBV19 with TRBJ1-6; D unclear. Trimming cost V 2 bases and J 0 bases, with 11 bases left between them. CDR3 length equals 17 residues. CDR1 is LNHDA, CDR2 SQIVND, per germline (reference sequence). The CDR3 protein is CASSIMRASSYNSPLHF. CDR3 bases: TGTGCCAGTAGTATAATGAGGGCCAGCTCCTATAATTCACCCCTCCACTTT.

The chain combines TRBV2 with TRBJ2-1; 16 bases are a match to TRBD2. Germline CDR1 SNHLY, CDR2 FYNNEI. CDR3 length equals 14 residues. V shed 9 bases, J shed 8 bases, and the junction held 4 bases outside the gene matches. The CDR3 is CASLGLAGGYEQFF. CDR3 in DNA: TGTGCCAGTCTGGGACTAGCGGGGGGGTATGAGCAGTTCTTC. The whole variable domain, filled in from reference TRBV2 and TRBJ2-1, reads EPEVTQTPSHQVTQMGQEVILRCVPISNHLYFYWYRQILGQKVEFLVSFYNNEISEKSEIFDDQFSVERPDGSNFTLKIRSTKLEDSAMYFCASLGLAGGYEQFFGPGTRLTVL.

This rearrangement joins TRBV2 to TRBJ1-2; D is perhaps TRBD1 (6 bases). CDR1 and CDR2 from the germline V gene are SNHLY and FYNNEI. V was shortened by 4 bases and J by 4 bases, with 22 bases between the two germline ends. This CDR3 is built from 17 residues. In DNA, the CDR3 is TGTGCCAGCAGTGGACCCGCCCTAGATAGGGGGAGCTATGGCTACACCTTC. Amino acid sequence: CASSGPALDRGSYGYTF.

The chain recombines TRBV5-6 with TRBJ1-1, with no clear D. Germline CDR1 reads SGHDT; CDR2 reads YYEEEE. CDR3 length: 16 amino acids. Trimming removed 0 bases from V and 11 bases from J, with 23 bases in between. The CDR3 protein is CASSLGSGHREGVAFF. The CDR3 DNA follows: TGTGCCAGCAGCTTGGGTTCGGGCCACCGCGAGGGAGTGGCTTTCTTT.

The chain links TRBV5-8 to TRBJ2-2, with D uncertain. V lost 6 bases and J 6 bases, leaving 12 bases between the germline ends. The CDR3 covers 13 residues. Per germline, CDR1 SGHTS and CDR2 YDEGEE. CDR3 DNA sequence: TGTGCCAGCAACACTTATAGCTCCGGGGAGCTGTTTTTT. Residues: CASNTYSSGELFF.

This clone was counted between two and nine times. This chain uses TRBV6-1 with TRBJ2-3; unclear D gene. Trimming took off 4 bases at V and 2 bases at J, with 7 bases between the two ends. Germline V gene lookup returns CDR1 MNHNS and CDR2 SASEGT. The CDR3 runs 13 residues. The CDR3 reads CASSARATDTQYF. The CDR3 DNA sequence: TGTGCCAGCAGTGCACGCGCCACAGATACGCAGTATTTT.

The V and J genes are TRBV7-8 and TRBJ1-6, with a weak D call TRBD1 (5 bases). The CDR3 totals 13 residues. Trimming left V 5 bases short and J 8 bases short, with 10 bases between. Germline CDR1 SGHVS, CDR2 FQNEAQ. As DNA, the CDR3 is TGTGCCAGCAGCCCCGGGGGGTATTCACCCCTCCACTTT. Encoded protein: CASSPGGYSPLHF. The full variable domain, in which reference TRBV7-8 and TRBJ1-6 provide the parts outside the CDR3, is GAGVSQSPRYKVAKRGQDVALRCDPISGHVSLFWYQQALGQGPEFLTYFQNEAQLDKSGLPSDRFFAERPEGSVSTLKIQRTQQEDSAVYLCASSPGGYSPLHFGNGTRLTVT.

The genes are TRBV5-1 and TRBJ1-2; D not certain. This CDR3 has 16 residues. CDR1 and CDR2 from the germline V gene are SGHRS and YFSETQ. The V end was cut by 3 bases, the J end by 1 base, with 16 bases between. CDR3 nucleotides: TGCGCCAGCAGCTCGGTGGTCGAAGGGAGTAACTATGGCTACACCTTC. Translation gives CASSSVVEGSNYGYTF.

The chain recombines TRBV7-2 with TRBJ2-7, with 8 nucleotides matching TRBD2. Trimming at V came to 5 bases and at J to 0 bases, leaving 15 bases not matched to a gene. The CDR3 extends over 18 amino acids. Germline V gives CDR1 SGHTA, CDR2 FQGNSA. The CDR3 bases are TGTGCCAGCAGCCACCGGGGCCAGGCGAGCGGGAGCTCCTACGAGCAGTACTTC. Its protein product is CASSHRGQASGSSYEQYF. Using reference TRBV7-2 and TRBJ2-7 for the parts outside the CDR3, the full variable domain is GAGVSQSPSNKVTEKGKDVELRCDPISGHTALYWYRQSLGQGLEFLIYFQGNSAPDKSGLPSDRFSAERTGGSVSTLTIQRTQQEDSAVYLCASSHRGQASGSSYEQYFGPGTRLTVT.

The V call is TRBV7-2, the J call TRBJ2-5; 11 bases agree with TRBD2. CDR1 is SGHTA, CDR2 FQGNSA, per germline. Trimming took 3 bases from V and 1 from J; bases not matched to a gene: 4. The CDR3 covers 16 residues. The CDR3 spells CASSLSSGGGQETQYF. The DNA of the CDR3 is TGTGCCAGCAGCTTGAGTAGCGGGGGGGGCCAAGAGACCCAGTACTTC.

The rearrangement links TRBV30 to TRBJ1-4, with TRBD1 matching over 7 bases. The CDR3 runs to 14 residues. The germline gives CDR1 GTSNPN, CDR2 SVGIG (reference sequence). The junction had 7 bases not matched to a gene; V was cut back by 2 bases and J by 7 bases. The DNA for the CDR3 is TGTGCCTGGAGTCTACAGGGGATGGGTGAAAAACTGTTTTTT. Translated: CAWSLQGMGEKLFF. The full variable domain, completed using reference TRBV30 and TRBJ1-4, is SQTIHQWPATLVQPVGSPLSLECTVEGTSNPNLYWYRQAAGRGLQLLFYSVGIGQISSEVPQNLSASRPQDRQFILSSKKLLLSDSGFYLCAWSLQGMGEKLFFGSGTQLSVL.

The chain has TRBV6-5 and TRBJ1-4, with a tentative D call TRBD1 (6 bases). Trimming shortened V by 4 bases and J by 8 bases, and 17 bases separated the two germline ends. Germline CDR1 and CDR2: MNHEY and SVGAGI. The CDR3 has 15 residues. In DNA, the CDR3 is TGTGCCAGCAGTTTCAGAACCGGGACATCGGAAAAACTGTTTTTT. This sequence encodes CASSFRTGTSEKLFF.

The CDR3 bases are TGTGCCATCAGTGAAGGGGTCAGAACTAACTATGGCTACACCTTC. This translates into CAISEGVRTNYGYTF. The V gene is TRBV10-3, the J gene TRBJ1-2; maybe TRBD1 (5 bases). Per germline, CDR1 ENHRY and CDR2 SYGVKD. CDR3 length: 15 residues. V lost 3 bases and J 0 bases, leaving 11 bases between the germline ends.

This clone turned up a few times. This chain connects TRBV11-2 to TRBJ2-5, with 8 bases aligning to TRBD1. The CDR3 is 15 amino acids. Germline V gene lookup returns CDR1 SGHAT and CDR2 FQNNGV. After removal of 6 bases from V and 12 bases from J, the junction contained 18 bases not matched to a gene. The CDR3 DNA reads as TGTGCCAGCAGAGACCTCCGGGACAGGCCCACCCTGAAGTACTTC. It translates to CASRDLRDRPTLKYF.

The rearrangement links TRBV2 to TRBJ1-2, with TRBD1 matching 9 bases. Trimming at V came to 4 bases and at J to 5 bases, leaving 2 bases not matched to a gene. There are 13 residues in the CDR3. Per germline, CDR1 SNHLY and CDR2 FYNNEI. The CDR3 here is CASSGDRAYGYTF. The CDR3 DNA reads as TGTGCCAGCAGTGGGGACAGGGCTTATGGCTACACCTTC.

This chain connects TRBV7-8 to TRBJ2-3; 10 bases align to TRBD1. CDR3 length: 15 amino acids. Trimming at V came to 4 bases and at J to 9 bases, leaving 10 bases not matched to a gene. Germline V gene lookup returns CDR1 SGHVS and CDR2 FQNEAQ. The chain's CDR3 is CASSSPGQGQHTQYF. The DNA for the CDR3 is TGTGCCAGCAGCTCGCCGGGACAGGGGCAACACACGCAGTATTTT.

The chain's CDR3 is CASSLVTGSLLYGYTF. The CDR3 nucleotides read TGTGCCAGCAGCTTAGTGACAGGGAGCCTTCTATATGGCTACACCTTC. The chain links TRBV11-1 to TRBJ1-2, with 7 bases matching TRBD1. Germline assignment: CDR1 SGHAT and CDR2 FQDESV (reference sequence). This CDR3 contains 16 residues. The J segment lost 5 bases and the V segment lost 1 base, leaving 10 bases of the junction unmatched.

The chain couples TRBV6-5 to TRBJ1-5, with 8 positions matching TRBD1. The V gene's germline CDR1 is MNHEY and CDR2 SVGAGI. V was clipped by 6 bases and J by 6 bases; unmatched bases: 10. The CDR3 has 15 residues. DNA for the CDR3: TGTGCCAGCAGGACCCCGGACAGGGAAGGTCAGCCCCAGCATTTT. This codes for CASRTPDREGQPQHF.

The chain has TRBV4-1 and TRBJ2-7; 7 bases are a match to TRBD2. There are 15 residues in the CDR3. CDR1 MGHRA and CDR2 YSYEKL come from the germline V gene. V was pared by 4 bases and J by 4 bases, with 10 bases of the junction left unmatched. CDR3 residues: CASSPRAGTQYEQYF. The CDR3 DNA is TGCGCCAGCAGCCCCAGAGCGGGGACCCAATACGAGCAGTACTTC.

The chain combines TRBV7-9 with TRBJ1-4; TRBD1 agrees at 7 bases. With V trimmed by 5 bases and J by 3 bases, 3 bases remained unmatched. Germline V CDR1 and CDR2: SEHNR, FQNEAQ (reference sequence). The CDR3 runs to 14 residues. CDR3: CASSLGTANEKLFF. For the CDR3, the DNA is TGTGCCAGCAGCCTAGGGACAGCTAATGAAAAACTGTTTTTT.

The chain is built from TRBV5-6 and TRBJ1-6; no clear D. This CDR3 comprises 12 residues. From germline, CDR1 is SGHDT and CDR2 YYEEEE. V lost 4 bases and J 10 bases, leaving 9 bases between the germline ends. The CDR3 nucleotides are TGTGCCAGCAGCGCCTCTAGGTCACCCCTCCACTTT. Translation gives CASSASRSPLHF.

The V gene is TRBV7-8, the J gene TRBJ2-5; D is ambiguous. The germline gives CDR1 SGHVS, CDR2 FQNEAQ. The CDR3 contains 13 residues. V dropped 2 bases and J dropped 1 base, with 5 bases sitting between them. The CDR3 reads CASSLFLQETQYF. The CDR3 nucleotides are TGTGCCAGCAGCTTATTCCTCCAAGAGACCCAGTACTTC.

The V and J genes are TRBV20-1 and TRBJ2-3; D gene unclear. The CDR3 is made up of 10 amino acids. V lost 7 bases to trimming and J lost 3 bases, with 5 bases between them. In germline, CDR1 is DFQATT, CDR2 SNEGSKA (reference sequence). CDR3 nucleotides: TGCAGTGGAGCGACAGATACGCAGTATTTT. This translates into CSGATDTQYF.

The rearrangement uses TRBV30 and TRBJ1-1, with D perhaps TRBD1 (6 bases). Between the trimmed V and J ends, which lost 5 bases and 1 base, there was a span of 14 bases. From germline, CDR1 is GTSNPN and CDR2 SVGIG (reference sequence). CDR3 length: 14 residues. CDR3 loop: CAWETGGPNTEAFF. The DNA of the CDR3 is TGTGCCTGGGAGACAGGCGGGCCGAACACTGAAGCTTTCTTT.

The chain carries TRBV6-5 and TRBJ2-7; the match to TRBD2 covers 15 bases. The CDR3 is 14 residues long. Looked up from germline, CDR1 is MNHEY and CDR2 is SVGAGI. The V and J ends lost 5 bases and 6 bases, in that order; junction bases with no gene match: 2. This CDR3 is CASSGGLAGGEQYF. As DNA, the CDR3 is TGTGCCAGCAGTGGGGGACTAGCGGGGGGCGAGCAGTACTTC.

The chain joins TRBV21-1 to TRBJ1-2; the D segment call TRBD1 is taken from the table without a DNA check. TRBV21-1 represents a pseudogene. This CDR3 is 18 amino acids long. The CDR3: CASSNSPVDRPRQYGYTF. The CDR3 nucleotides read TGTGCCAGCAGCAACTCCCCAGTGGACAGACCGAGGCAGTATGGCTACACCTTC.

This chain joins TRBV5-6 and TRBJ2-5, with a weak D call TRBD1 (5 bases). V was trimmed by 2 bases and J by 6 bases, leaving 14 bases between them. The CDR3 contains 14 residues. CDR1 and CDR2 (germline): SGHDT, YYEEEE. The CDR3, as DNA: TGTGCCAGCAGCTTCGGTGGGCAGGGAAAGACCCAGTACTTC. Translating gives CASSFGGQGKTQYF.

J is TRBJ1-5 and V is TRBV4-1; a weak D match, TRBD1 (6 bases). The CDR3 length is 16 residues. V was trimmed by 5 bases and J by 7 bases, leaving 21 bases between them. The V gene's germline CDR1 is MGHRA and CDR2 YSYEKL. Here the CDR3 DNA reads TGCGCCAGCAGCATTCGACCGGGACACTGGAGGCAGCCCCAGCATTTT. It translates to CASSIRPGHWRQPQHF.

The chain employs TRBV19 and TRBJ2-1, with D hard to call. V was pared by 1 base and J by 5 bases, with 6 bases between. Germline V gene lookup returns CDR1 LNHDA and CDR2 SQIVND (reference sequence). There are 13 residues in the CDR3. The CDR3 spells CASSIAGDNEQFF. CDR3 nucleotide sequence: TGTGCCAGTAGTATAGCCGGTGACAATGAGCAGTTCTTC.

This rearrangement joins TRBV9 to TRBJ1-4; D might be TRBD1 (5 bases). The length of the CDR3 is 14 residues. The germline gives CDR1 SGDLS, CDR2 YYNGEE. V lost 0 bases and J 4 bases, leaving 7 bases between the germline ends. The CDR3 loop is CASSVGGNNEKLFF. The CDR3 DNA reads TGTGCCAGCAGCGTAGGGGGCAATAATGAAAAACTGTTTTTT.

The V gene is TRBV2, the J gene TRBJ2-7; 9 bases agree with TRBD2. This CDR3 comprises 15 residues. CDR1 is SNHLY, CDR2 FYNNEI, per germline. Trimming removed 7 bases from V and 5 bases from J; junction bases left unmatched: 12. The CDR3 reads CASTLNGLAGNEQYF. The CDR3 DNA sequence: TGTGCCAGCACCCTGAACGGGCTAGCGGGGAACGAGCAGTACTTC. Using reference TRBV2 and TRBJ2-7 for the parts outside the CDR3, the full variable domain is EPEVTQTPSHQVTQMGQEVILRCVPISNHLYFYWYRQILGQKVEFLVSFYNNEISEKSEIFDDQFSVERPDGSNFTLKIRSTKLEDSAMYFCASTLNGLAGNEQYFGPGTRLTVT.

This chain uses TRBV9 with TRBJ2-1; weak D call: TRBD2 (6 bases). Trimming removed 3 bases at V and 9 bases at J, with 16 bases between. Germline V CDR1 and CDR2: SGDLS, YYNGEE. The CDR3 consists of 14 residues. The chain's CDR3 is CASSADPGRGEQFF. The CDR3 coding sequence is TGTGCCAGCAGCGCGGACCCTGGGCGGGGTGAGCAGTTCTTC.